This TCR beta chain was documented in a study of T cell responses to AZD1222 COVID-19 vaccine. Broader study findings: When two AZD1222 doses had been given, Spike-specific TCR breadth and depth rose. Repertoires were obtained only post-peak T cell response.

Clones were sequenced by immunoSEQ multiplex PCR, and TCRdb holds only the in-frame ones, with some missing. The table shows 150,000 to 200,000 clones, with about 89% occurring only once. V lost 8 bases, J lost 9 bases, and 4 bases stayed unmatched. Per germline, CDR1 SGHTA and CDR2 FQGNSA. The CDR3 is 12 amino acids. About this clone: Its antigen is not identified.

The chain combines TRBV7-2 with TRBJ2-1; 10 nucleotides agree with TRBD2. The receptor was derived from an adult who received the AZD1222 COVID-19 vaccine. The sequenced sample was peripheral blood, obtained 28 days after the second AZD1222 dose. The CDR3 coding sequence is TGTGCCAGCGCTAGCGGGAGCGGTGAGCAGTTCTTC. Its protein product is CASASGSGEQFF. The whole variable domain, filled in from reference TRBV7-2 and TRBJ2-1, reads GAGVSQSPSNKVTEKGKDVELRCDPISGHTALYWYRQSLGQGLEFLIYFQGNSAPDKSGLPSDRFSAERTGGSVSTLTIQRTQQEDSAVYLCASASGSGEQFFGPGTRLTVL.